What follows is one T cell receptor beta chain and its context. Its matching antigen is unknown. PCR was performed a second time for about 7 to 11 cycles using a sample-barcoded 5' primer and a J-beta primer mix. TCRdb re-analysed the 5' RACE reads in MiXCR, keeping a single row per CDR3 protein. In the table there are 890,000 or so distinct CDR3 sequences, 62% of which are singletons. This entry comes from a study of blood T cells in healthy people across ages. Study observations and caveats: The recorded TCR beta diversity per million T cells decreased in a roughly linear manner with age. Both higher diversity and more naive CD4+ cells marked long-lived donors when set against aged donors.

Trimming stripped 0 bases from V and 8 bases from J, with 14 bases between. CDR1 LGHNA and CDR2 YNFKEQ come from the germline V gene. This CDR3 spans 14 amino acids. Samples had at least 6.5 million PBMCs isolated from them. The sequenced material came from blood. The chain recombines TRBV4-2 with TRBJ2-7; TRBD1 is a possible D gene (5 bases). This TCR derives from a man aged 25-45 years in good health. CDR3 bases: TGTGCCAGCAGCCAAGAGTCAGGGCCTTTCAAGCAGTACTTC. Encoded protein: CASSQESGPFKQYF.